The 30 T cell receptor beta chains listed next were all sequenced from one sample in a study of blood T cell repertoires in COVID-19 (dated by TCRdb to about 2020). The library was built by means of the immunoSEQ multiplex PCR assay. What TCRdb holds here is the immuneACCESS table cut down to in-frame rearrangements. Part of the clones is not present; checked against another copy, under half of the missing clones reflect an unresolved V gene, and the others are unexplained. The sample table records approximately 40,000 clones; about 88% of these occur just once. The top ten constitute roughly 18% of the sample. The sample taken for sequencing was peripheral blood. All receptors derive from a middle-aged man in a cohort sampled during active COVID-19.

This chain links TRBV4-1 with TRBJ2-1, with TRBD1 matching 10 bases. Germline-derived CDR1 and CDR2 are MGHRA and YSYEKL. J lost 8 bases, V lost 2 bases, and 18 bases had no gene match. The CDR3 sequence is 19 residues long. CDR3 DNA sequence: TGCGCCAGCAGCCAACCCGACAGGGGGCAAGCGGGATGGGATGATGAGCAGTTCTTC. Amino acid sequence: CASSQPDRGQAGWDDEQFF.

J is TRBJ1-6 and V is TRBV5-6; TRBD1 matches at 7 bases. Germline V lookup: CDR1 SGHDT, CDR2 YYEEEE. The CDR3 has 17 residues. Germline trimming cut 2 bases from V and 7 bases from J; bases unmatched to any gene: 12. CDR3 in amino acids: CASSFSEGARRNSPLHF. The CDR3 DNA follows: TGTGCCAGCAGCTTTAGTGAGGGGGCGAGACGAAATTCACCCCTCCACTTT.

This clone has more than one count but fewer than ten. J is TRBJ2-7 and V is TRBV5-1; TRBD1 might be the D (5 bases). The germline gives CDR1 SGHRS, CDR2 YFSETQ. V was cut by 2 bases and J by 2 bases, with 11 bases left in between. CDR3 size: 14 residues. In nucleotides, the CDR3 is TGCGCCAGCAGCTTAAAAGGGGTGACCTACGAGCAGTACTTC. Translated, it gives CASSLKGVTYEQYF.

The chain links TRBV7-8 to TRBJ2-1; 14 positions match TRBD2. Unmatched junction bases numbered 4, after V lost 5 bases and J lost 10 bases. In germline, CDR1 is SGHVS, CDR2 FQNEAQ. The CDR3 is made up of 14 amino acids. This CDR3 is CASSPRLAGGEQFF. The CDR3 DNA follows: TGTGCCAGCAGCCCCCGACTAGCGGGGGGGGAGCAGTTCTTC.

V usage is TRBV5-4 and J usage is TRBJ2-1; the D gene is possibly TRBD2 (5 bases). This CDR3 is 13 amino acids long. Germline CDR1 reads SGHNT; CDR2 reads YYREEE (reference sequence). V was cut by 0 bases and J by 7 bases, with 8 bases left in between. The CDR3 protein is CASSLGERNEQFF. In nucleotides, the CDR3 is TGTGCCAGCAGCTTGGGGGAGCGTAATGAGCAGTTCTTC.

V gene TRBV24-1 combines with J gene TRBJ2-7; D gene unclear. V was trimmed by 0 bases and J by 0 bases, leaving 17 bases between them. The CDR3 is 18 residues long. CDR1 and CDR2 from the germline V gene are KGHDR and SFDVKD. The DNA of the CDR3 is TGTGCCACCAGTGATTTGTCCCAGGTACTCCGATACTCCTACGAGCAGTACTTC. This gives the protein CATSDLSQVLRYSYEQYF.

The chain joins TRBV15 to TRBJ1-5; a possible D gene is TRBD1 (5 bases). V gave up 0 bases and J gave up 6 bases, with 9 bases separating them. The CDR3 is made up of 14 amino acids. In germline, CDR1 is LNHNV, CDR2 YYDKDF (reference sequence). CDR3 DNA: TGTGCCACCAGCAGAGATCGGGGGATTCAGCCCCAGCATTTT. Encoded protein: CATSRDRGIQPQHF.

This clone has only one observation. CDR3 sequence (DNA): TGTGCCAGCAGACCCGGACAGGGAGTTAATTCACCCCTCCACTTT. Translating gives CASRPGQGVNSPLHF. V usage is TRBV7-6 and J usage is TRBJ1-6; TRBD1 agrees at 8 bases. This CDR3 spans 15 amino acids. The V segment lost 6 bases and the J segment 6 bases; nucleotides outside the gene matches: 7. Germline CDR1 is SGHVS and CDR2 is FNYEAQ.

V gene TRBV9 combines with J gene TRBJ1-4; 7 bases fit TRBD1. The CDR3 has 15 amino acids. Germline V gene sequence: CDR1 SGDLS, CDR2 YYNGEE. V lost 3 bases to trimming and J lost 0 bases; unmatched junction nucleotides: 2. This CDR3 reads CASSATGATNEKLFF. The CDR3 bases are TGTGCCAGCAGCGCCACAGGGGCAACTAATGAAAAACTGTTTTTT.

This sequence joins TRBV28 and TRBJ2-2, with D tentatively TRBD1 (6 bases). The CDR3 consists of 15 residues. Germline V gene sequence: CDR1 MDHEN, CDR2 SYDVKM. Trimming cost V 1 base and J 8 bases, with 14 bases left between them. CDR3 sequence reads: CASSLLAGAAGELFF. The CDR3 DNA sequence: TGTGCCAGCAGTTTATTGGCAGGGGCAGCTGGGGAGCTGTTTTTT.

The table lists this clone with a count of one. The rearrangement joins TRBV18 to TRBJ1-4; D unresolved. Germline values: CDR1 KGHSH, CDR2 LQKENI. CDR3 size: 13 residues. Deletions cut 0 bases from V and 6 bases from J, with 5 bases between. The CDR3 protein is CASSPPSYEKLFF. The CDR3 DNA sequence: TGTGCCAGCTCACCACCGTCCTATGAAAAACTGTTTTTT.

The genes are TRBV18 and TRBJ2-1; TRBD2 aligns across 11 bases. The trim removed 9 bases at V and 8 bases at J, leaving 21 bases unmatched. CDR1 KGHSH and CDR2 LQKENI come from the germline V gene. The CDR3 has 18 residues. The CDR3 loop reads CASFTTAQTSGSDDEQFF. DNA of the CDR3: TGTGCCAGTTTCACCACCGCACAAACTAGCGGGAGCGACGATGAGCAGTTCTTC.

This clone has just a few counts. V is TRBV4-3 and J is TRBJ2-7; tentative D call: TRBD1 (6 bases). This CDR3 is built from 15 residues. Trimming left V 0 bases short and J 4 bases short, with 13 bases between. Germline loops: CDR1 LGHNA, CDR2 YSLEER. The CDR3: CASSQESGDIYEQYF. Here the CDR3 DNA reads TGCGCCAGCAGCCAAGAGTCAGGGGACATATACGAGCAGTACTTC.

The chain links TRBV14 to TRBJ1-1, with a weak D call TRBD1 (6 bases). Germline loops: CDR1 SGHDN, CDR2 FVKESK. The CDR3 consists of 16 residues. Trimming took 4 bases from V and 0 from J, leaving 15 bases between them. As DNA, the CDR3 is TGTGCCAGCAGCCTTGGATTAGGGGGAATGAACACTGAAGCTTTCTTT. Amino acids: CASSLGLGGMNTEAFF. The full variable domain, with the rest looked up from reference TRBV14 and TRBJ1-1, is EAGVTQFPSHSVIEKGQTVTLRCDPISGHDNLYWYRRVMGKEIKFLLHFVKESKQDESGMPNNRFLAERTGGTYSTLKVQPAELEDSGVYFCASSLGLGGMNTEAFFGQGTRLTVV.

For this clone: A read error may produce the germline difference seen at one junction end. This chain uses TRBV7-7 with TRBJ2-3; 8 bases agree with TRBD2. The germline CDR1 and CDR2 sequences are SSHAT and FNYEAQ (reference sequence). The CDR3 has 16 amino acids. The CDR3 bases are TGTGCTAGCAGCCGAGGAGTTGGCGGGGGGACAGATACGCAGTATTTT. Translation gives CASSRGVGGGTDTQYF.

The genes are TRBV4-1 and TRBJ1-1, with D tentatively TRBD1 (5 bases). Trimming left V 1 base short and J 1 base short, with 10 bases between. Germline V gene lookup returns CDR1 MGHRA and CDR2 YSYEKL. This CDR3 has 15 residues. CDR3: CASSQVRGQNTEAFF. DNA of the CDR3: TGCGCCAGCAGCCAAGTTAGGGGCCAGAACACTGAAGCTTTCTTT.

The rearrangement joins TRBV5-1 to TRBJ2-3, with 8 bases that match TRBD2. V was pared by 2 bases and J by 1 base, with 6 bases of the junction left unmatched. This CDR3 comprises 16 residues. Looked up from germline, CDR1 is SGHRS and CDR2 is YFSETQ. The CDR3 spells CASSLLSGIGTDTQYF. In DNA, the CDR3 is TGCGCCAGCAGCTTACTTAGCGGGATTGGCACAGATACGCAGTATTTT.

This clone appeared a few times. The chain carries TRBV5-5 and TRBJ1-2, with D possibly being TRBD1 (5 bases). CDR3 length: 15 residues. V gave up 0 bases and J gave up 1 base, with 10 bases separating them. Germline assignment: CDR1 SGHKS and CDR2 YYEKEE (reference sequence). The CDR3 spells CASSLDAGINYGYTF. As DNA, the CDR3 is TGTGCCAGCAGCTTGGACGCAGGGATTAACTATGGCTACACCTTC.

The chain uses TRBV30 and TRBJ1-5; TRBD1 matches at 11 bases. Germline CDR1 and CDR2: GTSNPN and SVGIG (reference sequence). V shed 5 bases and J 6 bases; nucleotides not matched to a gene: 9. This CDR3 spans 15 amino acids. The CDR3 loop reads CAWGLGQGERQPQHF. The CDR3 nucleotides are TGTGCCTGGGGCCTGGGACAGGGGGAACGTCAGCCCCAGCATTTT.

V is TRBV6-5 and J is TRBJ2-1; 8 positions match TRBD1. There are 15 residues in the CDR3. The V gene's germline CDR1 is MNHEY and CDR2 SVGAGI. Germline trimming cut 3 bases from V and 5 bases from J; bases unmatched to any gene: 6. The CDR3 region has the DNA TGTGCCAGCAGTTATACCGGGACAGGAAACAATGAGCAGTTCTTC. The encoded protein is CASSYTGTGNNEQFF.

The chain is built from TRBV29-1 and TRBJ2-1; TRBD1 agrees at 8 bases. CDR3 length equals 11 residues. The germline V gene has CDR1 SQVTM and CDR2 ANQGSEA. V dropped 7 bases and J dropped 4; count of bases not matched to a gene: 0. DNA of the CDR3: TGCAGCGGGGACAGGTACAATGAGCAGTTCTTC. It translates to CSGDRYNEQFF.

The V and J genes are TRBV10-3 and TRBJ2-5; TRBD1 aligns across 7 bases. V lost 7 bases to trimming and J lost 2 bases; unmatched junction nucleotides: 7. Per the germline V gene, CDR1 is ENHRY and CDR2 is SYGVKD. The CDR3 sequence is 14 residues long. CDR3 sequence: CAITAGGVQETQYF. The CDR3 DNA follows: TGTGCCATCACCGCAGGGGGTGTTCAAGAGACCCAGTACTTC.

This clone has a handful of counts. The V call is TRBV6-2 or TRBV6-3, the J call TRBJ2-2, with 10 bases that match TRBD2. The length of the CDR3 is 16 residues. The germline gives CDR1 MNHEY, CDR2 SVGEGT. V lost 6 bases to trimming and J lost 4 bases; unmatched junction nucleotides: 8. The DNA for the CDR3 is TGTGCCAGCAGCCCTCTAGCGGGGGTCGGCACCGGGGAGCTGTTTTTT. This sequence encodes CASSPLAGVGTGELFF.

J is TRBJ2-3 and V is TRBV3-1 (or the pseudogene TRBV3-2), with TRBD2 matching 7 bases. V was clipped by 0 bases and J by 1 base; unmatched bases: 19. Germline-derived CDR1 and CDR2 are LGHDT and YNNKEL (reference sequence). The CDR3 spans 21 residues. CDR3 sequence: CASSQDYGSGLGEGGTDTQYF. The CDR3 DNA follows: TGTGCCAGCAGCCAAGATTATGGTAGCGGGTTAGGGGAGGGCGGCACAGATACGCAGTATTTT.

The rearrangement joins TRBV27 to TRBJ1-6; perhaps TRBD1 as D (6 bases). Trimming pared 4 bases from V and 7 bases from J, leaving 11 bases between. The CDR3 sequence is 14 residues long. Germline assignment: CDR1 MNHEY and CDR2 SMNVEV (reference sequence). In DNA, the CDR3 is TGTGCCAGCAGTTCCCGCAGGGGAAATTCACCCCTCCACTTT. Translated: CASSSRRGNSPLHF.

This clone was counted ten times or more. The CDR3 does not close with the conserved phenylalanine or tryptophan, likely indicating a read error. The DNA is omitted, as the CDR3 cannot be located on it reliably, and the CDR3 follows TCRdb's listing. The CDR3 reads CASPRSFP. The chain is built from TRBV7-3 and TRBJ2-7; the DNA was not compared with TRBD1, the D call given in the table. Germline CDR1 is SGHTA and CDR2 is FQGTGA. The CDR3 region is 8 residues in length, termini included.

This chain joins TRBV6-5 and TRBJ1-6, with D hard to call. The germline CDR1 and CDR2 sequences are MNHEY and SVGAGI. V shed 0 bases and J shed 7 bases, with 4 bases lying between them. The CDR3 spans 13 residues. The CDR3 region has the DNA TGTGCCAGCAGTTACTCCAGGAATTCACCCCTCCACTTT. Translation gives CASSYSRNSPLHF.

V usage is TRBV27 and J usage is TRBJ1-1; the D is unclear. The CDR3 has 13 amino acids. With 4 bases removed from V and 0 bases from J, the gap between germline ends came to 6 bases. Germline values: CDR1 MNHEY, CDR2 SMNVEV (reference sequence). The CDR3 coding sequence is TGTGCCAGCAGTTCGGGGATGAACACTGAAGCTTTCTTT. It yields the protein CASSSGMNTEAFF.

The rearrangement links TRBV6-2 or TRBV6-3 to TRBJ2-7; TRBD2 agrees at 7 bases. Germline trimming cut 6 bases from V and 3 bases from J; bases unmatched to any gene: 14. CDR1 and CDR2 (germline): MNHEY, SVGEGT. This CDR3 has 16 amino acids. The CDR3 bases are TGTGCCAGCAGCCCCCGCGGGGAGGGGCCCTTCTACGAGCAGTACTTC. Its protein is CASSPRGEGPFYEQYF.

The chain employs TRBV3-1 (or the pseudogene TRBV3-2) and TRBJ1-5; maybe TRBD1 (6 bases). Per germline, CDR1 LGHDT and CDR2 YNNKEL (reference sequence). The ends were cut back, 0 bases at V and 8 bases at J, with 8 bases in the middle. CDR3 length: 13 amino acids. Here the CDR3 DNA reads TGTGCCAGCAGCCAAGATAGGGGGAAGCCCCAGCATTTT. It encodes CASSQDRGKPQHF.